These 29 T cell receptor beta chains came from one sample sequenced in a study of cytomegalovirus exposure and HLA in healthy donors. The PCR made use of 60 Vbeta and 13 Jbeta primers. Some clones are missing from TCRdb's copy, which holds only in-frame ones; the method was immunoSEQ multiplex PCR. Of around 130,000 clones in the sample, 77% are singletons; the top ten hold around 5.5%. Sequencing was performed on PBMCs. Receptor source: a man aged 18 to 35 in good health and CMV-seropositive.

This CDR3 is CASSQDGAGYTF. The CDR3 nucleotides read TGCGCCAGCAGCCAAGATGGGGCTGGCTACACCTTC. The J gene is TRBJ1-2, the V gene TRBV4-1; D possibly corresponds to TRBD1 (5 bases). Germline-derived CDR1 and CDR2 are MGHRA and YSYEKL. The CDR3 has 12 amino acids. The ends were cut back, 0 bases at V and 7 bases at J, with 6 bases in the middle.

This chain uses TRBV5-1 with TRBJ1-2; 8 bases match TRBD1. CDR1 and CDR2 from the germline V gene are SGHRS and YFSETQ. V shed 4 bases and J 3 bases; nucleotides not matched to a gene: 11. CDR3 length: 16 residues. The chain's CDR3 is CASSPNPRGQYYGYTF. For the CDR3, the DNA is TGCGCCAGCAGCCCGAACCCCAGGGGGCAGTACTATGGCTACACCTTC.

The chain couples TRBV2 to TRBJ2-5, with D perhaps TRBD2 (7 bases). Trimming left V 6 bases short and J 1 base short, with 12 bases between. The CDR3 loop spans 14 amino acids. The germline V gene has CDR1 SNHLY and CDR2 FYNNEI. The CDR3 DNA reads TGTGCCAGCAGCCTGGGGGGGCGCCAAGAGACCCAGTACTTC. It translates to CASSLGGRQETQYF.

This clone showed up just once. CDR3 coding DNA: TGTGCCAGCAGCCCCTTAGCGACCGCAACGAACAATGAGCAGTTCTTC. It codes for CASSPLATATNNEQFF. This chain connects TRBV14 to TRBJ2-1, with a weak D call TRBD2 (5 bases). From germline, CDR1 is SGHDN and CDR2 FVKESK. The CDR3 consists of 16 residues. The V end lost 4 bases, the J end lost 5 bases, and 18 bases lay between the germline ends.

CDR3: CASSSTASSYNEQFF. CDR3 DNA sequence: TGTGCCAGCAGTTCTACAGCCTCTTCCTACAATGAGCAGTTCTTC. The chain recombines TRBV6-1 with TRBJ2-1; D unresolved. Germline lookup yields CDR1 MNHNS and CDR2 SASEGT. This CDR3 has 15 amino acids. The germline V and J ends were trimmed by 5 bases and 1 base, with 12 bases remaining between them.

This chain's CDR3 is CASSEAGVLDGYTF. CDR3 bases: TGTGCCAGCAGTGAAGCCGGGGTACTGGACGGCTACACCTTC. The rearrangement joins TRBV25-1 to TRBJ1-2; unclear D gene. Deletions cut 2 bases from V and 8 bases from J, with 15 bases between. The CDR3 runs to 14 residues. CDR1 and CDR2 (germline): MGHDK, SYGVNS.

The chain combines TRBV29-1 with TRBJ1-1; TRBD1 is a possible D gene (6 bases). The length of the CDR3 is 11 residues. Germline V CDR1 and CDR2: SQVTM, ANQGSEA. Trimming pared 6 bases from V and 3 bases from J, leaving 8 bases between. Here the CDR3 reads CSVYRDTEAFF. For the CDR3, the DNA is TGCAGCGTGTACAGGGACACTGAAGCTTTCTTT.

The V and J genes are TRBV7-3 and TRBJ2-1; 8 positions match TRBD2. Germline V lookup: CDR1 SGHTA, CDR2 FQGTGA. The CDR3 covers 14 residues. The V and J ends lost 5 bases and 9 bases, in that order; junction bases with no gene match: 9. The CDR3 region has the DNA TGTGCCAGCAGCGAATCCAGCGGGAGCCTTGAGCAGTTCTTC. Amino acids: CASSESSGSLEQFF.

V and J are TRBV5-1 and TRBJ2-1; no firm D call. The V gene's germline CDR1 is SGHRS and CDR2 YFSETQ. Trimming stripped 0 bases from V and 0 bases from J, with 4 bases between. This CDR3 spans 14 amino acids. This CDR3 reads CASSLDSSYNEQFF. CDR3 in DNA: TGCGCCAGCAGCTTGGACTCCTCCTACAATGAGCAGTTCTTC.

This clone was recorded only once. This chain uses TRBV6-5 with TRBJ2-2; D is perhaps TRBD2 (5 bases). Germline CDR1 reads MNHEY; CDR2 reads SVGAGI. Trimming left V 0 bases short and J 2 bases short, with 10 bases between. The length of the CDR3 is 16 residues. In DNA, the CDR3 is TGTGCCAGCAGTTACTCACGGACTCCCAACACCGGGGAGCTGTTTTTT. It translates to CASSYSRTPNTGELFF.

V gene TRBV29-1 combines with J gene TRBJ2-7; 12 bases align to TRBD1. V gave up 2 bases and J gave up 6 bases; unmatched junction bases: 8. The germline V gene has CDR1 SQVTM and CDR2 ANQGSEA. The CDR3 runs 15 residues. The CDR3 bases are TGCAGCGTTGAAAGGTCAGGGACAGGGGGCGGCGAGCAGTACTTC. Amino acid sequence: CSVERSGTGGGEQYF.

The V gene is TRBV18, the J gene TRBJ2-7, with 8 nucleotides matching TRBD1. Germline V gives CDR1 KGHSH, CDR2 LQKENI. V trimming: 4 bases; J trimming: 4 bases; junction bases outside the gene matches: 3. CDR3 size: 13 residues. The CDR3 DNA sequence: TGTGCCAGCTCACGGGACAGGAGTTACGAGCAGTACTTC. Protein product: CASSRDRSYEQYF.

The chain has TRBV19 and TRBJ2-7; D perhaps matches TRBD1 (6 bases). The V end lost 5 bases, the J end lost 5 bases, and 16 bases lay between the germline ends. The germline V gene has CDR1 LNHDA and CDR2 SQIVND (reference sequence). The CDR3 spans 14 residues. The CDR3 loop reads CASSADWGRHEQYF. CDR3 nucleotide sequence: TGTGCCAGTAGTGCCGACTGGGGGCGGCACGAGCAGTACTTC.

Regarding this clone: The junction departs from the called germline gene at one end, perhaps through a read error. CDR3: CASSPSTDAQYF. The DNA for the CDR3 is TGTGCCAGCAGCCCGAGCACAGATGCGCAGTATTTT. The chain is built from TRBV9 and TRBJ2-3; D is unclear. This CDR3 is built from 12 residues. Germline V gene lookup returns CDR1 SGDLS and CDR2 YYNGEE.

The chain couples TRBV4-2 to TRBJ2-5; TRBD2 matches 9 bases. The end of the DNA fits TRBJ2-7 better, so the J call may be wrong. Germline loops: CDR1 LGHNA, CDR2 YNFKEQ. CDR3 length: 15 residues. The CDR3 reads CASSQVLAGLYEQYF. The CDR3, as DNA: TGTGCCAGCAGCCAGGTGCTAGCGGGACTGTACGAGCAGTACTTC.

This clone has just a few counts. This sequence joins TRBV5-1 and TRBJ1-1, with D maybe TRBD1 (5 bases). CDR1 SGHRS and CDR2 YFSETQ come from the germline V gene. The CDR3 loop spans 14 amino acids. With 5 bases removed from V and 0 bases from J, the gap between germline ends came to 11 bases. CDR3 protein: CASRPTEMNTEAFF. The CDR3 DNA is TGCGCCAGCAGACCGACAGAGATGAACACTGAAGCTTTCTTT.

V and J are TRBV6-1 and TRBJ2-3; 11 positions match TRBD2. Germline V gene lookup returns CDR1 MNHNS and CDR2 SASEGT. The V and J ends lost 2 bases and 2 bases, in that order; junction bases with no gene match: 9. The length of the CDR3 is 18 residues. In DNA form, the CDR3 reads TGTGCCAGCAGTGAAAATTGGGCTAGCGGGGGGATCACAGATACGCAGTATTTT. This encodes CASSENWASGGITDTQYF.

The chain links TRBV27 to TRBJ1-2; TRBD1 might be the D (6 bases). V was shortened by 5 bases and J by 3 bases, with 16 bases between the two germline ends. The CDR3 has 15 amino acids. Looked up from germline, CDR1 is MNHEY and CDR2 is SMNVEV (reference sequence). The CDR3 DNA follows: TGTGCCAGCAGTACCGGAACAGGGCACCACTATGGCTACACCTTC. Its translation is CASSTGTGHHYGYTF.

A word on this clone: Germline and junction disagree at one end, which may indicate a read error. The J gene is TRBJ2-7, the V gene TRBV6-1; TRBD2 matches at 16 bases. Germline CDR1 MNHNS, CDR2 SASEGT. The CDR3 has 14 residues. The DNA of the CDR3 is TGTGCCAGCAGAGAGGGACTAGCGGGAGGGGTTTGGCACTTC. Protein: CASREGLAGGVWHF.

DNA for the CDR3: TGTGCCAGCGGGGGGACAGGTAACTACGAGCAGTACTTC. It codes for CASGGTGNYEQYF. The chain recombines TRBV27 with TRBJ2-7, with 8 positions matching TRBD1. Germline lookup yields CDR1 MNHEY and CDR2 SMNVEV (reference sequence). The length of the CDR3 is 13 residues. Trimming at V came to 8 bases and at J to 3 bases, leaving 6 bases not matched to a gene.

This chain links TRBV5-1 with TRBJ2-7, with D perhaps TRBD2 (7 bases). The CDR3 spans 14 residues. The V gene's germline CDR1 is SGHRS and CDR2 YFSETQ. Between the trimmed V and J ends, which lost 1 base and 7 bases, there was a span of 15 bases. The CDR3 protein is CASSLPPGGAEQYF. The CDR3 coding sequence is TGCGCCAGCAGCTTGCCCCCTGGGGGGGCAGAGCAGTACTTC.

V gene TRBV4-1 combines with J gene TRBJ2-5, with TRBD2 matching 9 bases. Unmatched junction bases numbered 5, after V lost 4 bases and J lost 2 bases. Germline V gene sequence: CDR1 MGHRA, CDR2 YSYEKL. The CDR3 is made up of 15 amino acids. CDR3 residues: CASSPSSGTQETQYF. CDR3 in DNA: TGCGCCAGCAGCCCCTCTAGCGGGACTCAAGAGACCCAGTACTTC.

The V and J genes are TRBV27 and TRBJ2-3; D uncertain. V shed 4 bases and J shed 4 bases, with 3 bases lying between them. Germline loops: CDR1 MNHEY, CDR2 SMNVEV (reference sequence). The CDR3 extends over 11 amino acids. The CDR3 DNA is TGTGCCAGCAGTTCTCCAGATACGCAGTATTTT. As protein: CASSSPDTQYF.

The chain joins TRBV2 to TRBJ1-5; D perhaps matches TRBD1 (5 bases). The CDR3 has 14 residues. V was trimmed by 7 bases and J by 3 bases, leaving 13 bases between them. The V gene's germline CDR1 is SNHLY and CDR2 FYNNEI. CDR3 in amino acids: CASTPDRDNQPQHF. The CDR3 nucleotides are TGTGCCAGCACCCCAGACAGAGACAATCAGCCCCAGCATTTT.

The V gene is TRBV5-4, the J gene TRBJ1-1; no clear D. The germline gives CDR1 SGHNT, CDR2 YYREEE (reference sequence). V was cut by 0 bases and J by 4 bases, with 13 bases left in between. The CDR3 is 15 amino acids. The CDR3 sequence: CASSLGAGDTTEAFF. DNA of the CDR3: TGTGCCAGCAGCTTGGGGGCCGGGGATACCACTGAAGCTTTCTTT.

The V gene is TRBV10-3, the J gene TRBJ2-1; 8 bases fit TRBD1. Trimming took 0 bases from V and 6 from J; bases not matched to a gene: 7. Germline assignment: CDR1 ENHRY and CDR2 SYGVKD. This CDR3 has 16 amino acids. The chain's CDR3 is CAISESNQGAPNEQFF. The CDR3 DNA sequence: TGTGCCATCAGTGAGTCGAATCAGGGGGCGCCCAATGAGCAGTTCTTC.

The chain has TRBV12-5 and TRBJ2-3, with D possibly matching TRBD1 (5 bases). Germline V gene lookup returns CDR1 LGHNT and CDR2 FRNRAP. The CDR3 runs to 16 residues. V was cut by 2 bases and J by 2 bases, with 14 bases left in between. The CDR3 sequence: CASGLTLGQITDTQYF. In nucleotides, the CDR3 is TGTGCTAGTGGTTTGACCCTCGGACAAATCACAGATACGCAGTATTTT.

V and J are TRBV13 and TRBJ2-1; 9 bases agree with TRBD2. Germline CDR1 reads PRHDT; CDR2 reads FYEKMQ (reference sequence). Trimming took 6 bases from V and 3 from J; bases not matched to a gene: 9. The CDR3 spans 16 residues. CDR3 coding DNA: TGTGCCAGCAGTGAACAGGCGGGGGGGCACTACAATGAGCAGTTCTTC. Its protein product is CASSEQAGGHYNEQFF.

This chain uses TRBV29-1 with TRBJ2-2, with 13 bases lining up with TRBD2. After removal of 6 bases from V and 3 bases from J, the junction contained 4 bases not matched to a gene. The germline V gene has CDR1 SQVTM and CDR2 ANQGSEA. This CDR3 is 15 amino acids long. CDR3 region: CSVIGLAGDTGELFF. Written as DNA, the CDR3 is TGCAGCGTCATCGGACTAGCGGGAGACACCGGGGAGCTGTTTTTT.